These 4 T cell receptor beta chains share one sample of origin, sequenced in a study of blood T cells in healthy people across ages. The authors ran a second PCR of about 7 to 12 cycles using a sample-barcoded 5' primer and a J-beta primer mix. TCRdb re-analysed the 5' RACE reads in MiXCR, keeping a single row per CDR3 protein. Here the sample spans about 800,000 distinct CDR3 sequences, 20% to 30% being singletons. These data also featured in a second study, about T cells of mothers and their children.

The specimen sequenced was blood. The source is a boy aged 5-17 years in good health.

The rearrangement joins TRBV12-5 to TRBJ1-1; no firm D call. Germline-derived CDR1 and CDR2 are LGHNT and FRNRAP. V was trimmed by 11 bases and J by 8 bases, leaving 15 bases between them. The CDR3 spans 11 residues. CDR3 protein: CAGSSGKEAFF. In nucleotides, the CDR3 is TGTGCTGGAAGTTCCGGGAAAGAAGCTTTCTTT.

Only one count was recorded for this clonotype. V gene TRBV7-9 combines with J gene TRBJ2-1, with 10 bases fitting TRBD2. The CDR3 totals 16 residues. Losses at the gene ends were 4 bases for V and 3 bases for J; bases not matched to a gene: 6. From germline, CDR1 is SEHNR and CDR2 FQNEAQ (reference sequence). The CDR3 nucleotides read TGTGCCAGCAGCTATATTGGACTAGCGGACTACAATGAGCAGTTCTTC. Protein product: CASSYIGLADYNEQFF.

The V and J genes are TRBV2 and TRBJ2-1, with D tentatively TRBD1 or TRBD2 (5 bases each). CDR1 and CDR2 (germline): SNHLY, FYNNEI. CDR3 length equals 14 residues. The V and J ends lost 9 bases and 7 bases respectively, with 19 bases between them. CDR3 region: CASIRDELRNEQFF. CDR3 bases: TGTGCCAGTATCAGGGACGAACTTCGGAATGAGCAGTTCTTC.

The V and J genes are TRBV28 and TRBJ2-3, with TRBD1 identical over 7 bases. V gave up 8 bases and J gave up 2 bases; unmatched junction bases: 13. The CDR3 totals 16 residues. Germline V lookup: CDR1 MDHEN, CDR2 SYDVKM. CDR3 loop: CASAWSGTANTDTQYF. In DNA, the CDR3 is TGTGCCAGCGCCTGGTCCGGGACAGCCAACACAGATACGCAGTATTTT.